What follows are 21 T cell receptor beta chains derived from one specimen sequenced in a study of blood T cell repertoires in COVID-19. Profiled with immunoSEQ multiplex PCR; TCRdb holds only in-frame clones, not every one. Among about 44,000 clones listed, about nine tenths were seen once. The specimen was peripheral blood. These receptors all stem from a human donor in a cohort sampled during active COVID-19.

This chain connects TRBV9 to TRBJ1-1, with a weak D call TRBD1 (6 bases). The ends were cut back, 5 bases at V and 5 bases at J, with 13 bases in the middle. Germline assignment: CDR1 SGDLS and CDR2 YYNGEE. The CDR3 extends over 13 amino acids. The CDR3 protein is CASSPGGRTEAFF. In DNA form, the CDR3 reads TGTGCCAGCAGTCCGGGGGGCCGGACTGAAGCTTTCTTT.

This chain joins TRBV18 and TRBJ1-2, with 10 bases aligning to TRBD1. V was clipped by 3 bases and J by 10 bases; unmatched bases: 5. The CDR3 spans 13 residues. Looked up from germline, CDR1 is KGHSH and CDR2 is LQKENI. Written as DNA, the CDR3 is TGTGCCAGCTCACCGGGACAGGGGTCCGACTACACCTTC. Its translation: CASSPGQGSDYTF.

The chain combines TRBV28 with TRBJ2-1, with 14 bases lining up with TRBD2. This CDR3 has 21 residues. Germline V gene lookup returns CDR1 MDHEN and CDR2 SYDVKM. With V trimmed by 4 bases and J by 2 bases, 16 bases remained unmatched. Written as DNA, the CDR3 is TGTGCCAGCAGTTCCCTATACCAGGCGGGACTAGCGGGAGCGACCTACAATGAGCAGTTCTTC. It codes for CASSSLYQAGLAGATYNEQFF.

This clone has more than one count but fewer than ten. The V gene is TRBV5-3, the J gene TRBJ2-7; TRBD2 matches 10 bases. TRBV5-3 is flagged as an ORF with uncertain function. The CDR3 is made up of 18 amino acids. Trimming cost V 1 base and J 3 bases; bases outside gene matches: 13. CDR3 sequence: CARSLPSGRYGTLYEQYF. For the CDR3, the DNA is TGTGCCAGAAGCTTGCCTAGCGGGAGATACGGTACTCTCTACGAGCAGTACTTC.

The V call is TRBV7-8, the J call TRBJ2-7, with D possibly being TRBD2 (6 bases). V shed 1 base and J shed 0 bases, with 13 bases lying between them. The germline V gene has CDR1 SGHVS and CDR2 FQNEAQ. The CDR3 length is 16 residues. CDR3 bases: TGTGCCAGCAGCTTAGATCTGGAGGGGCCCTCCTACGAGCAGTACTTC. Its protein is CASSLDLEGPSYEQYF.

This chain uses TRBV4-1 with TRBJ1-3, with 7 bases fitting TRBD1. With 4 bases clipped from V and 0 bases from J, the junction kept 0 bases outside the gene matches. This CDR3 has 14 residues. Germline V CDR1 and CDR2: MGHRA, YSYEKL. The CDR3 sequence: CASSRDSSGNTIYF. The CDR3 DNA reads TGCGCCAGCAGCCGGGACAGCTCTGGAAACACCATATATTTT.

V is TRBV7-8 and J is TRBJ2-1; possibly TRBD2 for D (6 bases). This CDR3 is 13 amino acids long. Per germline, CDR1 SGHVS and CDR2 FQNEAQ. Trimming cost V 5 bases and J 9 bases, with 14 bases left between them. The CDR3 bases are TGTGCCAGCAGCGCTGTCGGGAGCCTTGAGCAGTTCTTC. Encoded protein: CASSAVGSLEQFF.

The chain combines TRBV6-1 with TRBJ1-5; 7 bases fit TRBD1. Germline V gene lookup returns CDR1 MNHNS and CDR2 SASEGT. CDR3 length equals 18 residues. V gave up 6 bases and J gave up 6 bases; unmatched junction bases: 20. CDR3 residues: CASSEYGIGTGVRQPQHF. CDR3 DNA: TGTGCCAGCAGCGAATACGGCATCGGTACAGGGGTTCGTCAGCCCCAGCATTTT.

The chain recombines TRBV19 with TRBJ1-2; 8 nucleotides agree with TRBD1. CDR3 size: 16 residues. Unmatched junction bases numbered 12, after V lost 5 bases and J lost 4 bases. CDR1 is LNHDA and CDR2 is SQIVND in the germline V gene (reference sequence). Here the CDR3 DNA reads TGTGCCAGTAGTGCGGCGAGGACAGGGCTTGGCTATGGCTACACCTTC. Amino acids: CASSAARTGLGYGYTF.

CDR3 nucleotide sequence: TGTGCCTTCGCAGGGGTCGCCGTGAACACTGAAGCTTTCTTT. Encoded protein: CAFAGVAVNTEAFF. V is TRBV5-4 and J is TRBJ1-1, with a possible D match to TRBD1 (6 bases). This CDR3 is built from 14 residues. Germline lookup yields CDR1 SGHNT and CDR2 YYREEE (reference sequence). V was clipped by 10 bases and J by 0 bases, with 16 bases between them.

This clone has only one observation. The rearrangement links TRBV12-3 or TRBV12-4 to TRBJ2-5; tentative D call: TRBD2 (5 bases). CDR3 length equals 13 residues. Trimming pared 6 bases from V and 2 bases from J, leaving 10 bases between. This chain's CDR3 is CASRESGQETQYF. The CDR3, as DNA: TGTGCCAGCAGGGAAAGCGGACAAGAGACCCAGTACTTC.

V usage is TRBV5-1 and J usage is TRBJ2-7; the D is unclear. Germline V gene lookup returns CDR1 SGHRS and CDR2 YFSETQ. Trimming cost V 4 bases and J 5 bases, with 16 bases left between them. CDR3 length equals 14 residues. This CDR3 is CASSNQRASHEQYF. CDR3 DNA: TGCGCCAGCAGCAACCAGCGAGCGTCCCACGAGCAGTACTTC.

The V and J genes are TRBV6-5 and TRBJ1-2, with no clear D. V gave up 0 bases and J gave up 8 bases, with 10 bases separating them. Germline-derived CDR1 and CDR2 are MNHEY and SVGAGI. CDR3 length equals 13 residues. CDR3 sequence: CASSYSTRGGYTF. As DNA, the CDR3 is TGTGCCAGCAGTTACTCGACCCGCGGGGGCTACACCTTC.

The chain has TRBV30 and TRBJ1-3; D remains ambiguous. The CDR3 covers 11 residues. The V end lost 4 bases, the J end lost 1 base, and 2 bases lay between the germline ends. CDR1 is GTSNPN and CDR2 is SVGIG in the germline V gene (reference sequence). This CDR3 is CAWTSGNTIYF. In DNA, the CDR3 is TGTGCCTGGACTTCTGGAAACACCATATATTTT. The whole variable domain, filled in from reference TRBV30 and TRBJ1-3, reads SQTIHQWPATLVQPVGSPLSLECTVEGTSNPNLYWYRQAAGRGLQLLFYSVGIGQISSEVPQNLSASRPQDRQFILSSKKLLLSDSGFYLCAWTSGNTIYFGEGSWLTVV.

On this clone: One junction end does not reproduce the germline sequence, and a read error may be involved. The chain couples TRBV10-3 to TRBJ1-5; D remains unclear. The CDR3 length is 13 residues. Looked up from germline, CDR1 is ENHRY and CDR2 is SYGVKD. CDR3 DNA: TGTGCCATCAATGAGGAGAGAAATCAGCCCCAGCATTTT. It specifies CAINEERNQPQHF.

The chain employs TRBV5-1 and TRBJ2-3; maybe TRBD2 (6 bases). This CDR3 is 17 amino acids long. Per germline, CDR1 SGHRS and CDR2 YFSETQ. V dropped 4 bases and J dropped 0 bases, with 18 bases sitting between them. The CDR3 sequence is CASSLGTFRYSTDTQYF. CDR3 sequence (DNA): TGCGCCAGCAGCCTAGGGACTTTCAGATATAGCACAGATACGCAGTATTTT.

V is TRBV7-7 and J is TRBJ2-3; 10 positions match TRBD2. Unmatched junction bases numbered 8, after V lost 5 bases and J lost 0 bases. The CDR3 has 17 residues. Per the germline V gene, CDR1 is SSHAT and CDR2 is FNYEAQ (reference sequence). CDR3 nucleotide sequence: TGTGCCAGCAGCCCCCTGGTAGCGGGGGGTAGCACAGATACGCAGTATTTT. Protein: CASSPLVAGGSTDTQYF.

This clone was counted between two and nine times. The genes are TRBV24-1 and TRBJ1-5, with D perhaps matching TRBD1 (6 bases). CDR1 is KGHDR and CDR2 is SFDVKD in the germline V gene. V dropped 7 bases and J dropped 5 bases, with 20 bases sitting between them. The CDR3 sequence is 16 residues long. The CDR3 region is CATSPRGAGLDQPQHF. The CDR3 nucleotides read TGTGCCACCAGCCCACGGGGGGCAGGTCTGGATCAGCCCCAGCATTTT.

The chain is built from TRBV5-4 and TRBJ2-7; a possible D gene is TRBD1 (6 bases). Looked up from germline, CDR1 is SGHNT and CDR2 is YYREEE (reference sequence). Between the trimmed V and J ends, which lost 2 bases and 5 bases, there was a span of 14 bases. This CDR3 is 14 amino acids long. CDR3 sequence: CASSFRGQGHEQYF. The CDR3 bases are TGTGCCAGCAGCTTTCGTGGTCAGGGGCACGAGCAGTACTTC.

The genes are TRBV6-5 and TRBJ2-5; D perhaps matches TRBD2 (5 bases). V lost 5 bases and J lost 4, with 17 bases in between. Germline assignment: CDR1 MNHEY and CDR2 SVGAGI. This CDR3 has 15 amino acids. The CDR3 sequence: CASSRRGDPTETQYF. In DNA form, the CDR3 reads TGTGCCAGCAGTCGCCGGGGAGACCCTACAGAGACCCAGTACTTC.

This chain connects TRBV2 to TRBJ2-1; 8 bases map to TRBD2. The CDR3 is 15 residues long. Germline assignment: CDR1 SNHLY and CDR2 FYNNEI. The V and J ends lost 3 bases and 5 bases, in that order; junction bases with no gene match: 6. DNA of the CDR3: TGTGCCAGCAGTGAGATCAGCGGGGGAAACAATGAGCAGTTCTTC. It yields the protein CASSEISGGNNEQFF.